Detailed here is one T cell receptor (beta chain). Its matching antigen is unknown. Produced via immunoSEQ multiplex PCR; TCRdb's table is partial and in-frame only. The profile shows more than 95,000 clones, roughly nine tenths of them singletons. V was cut by 2 bases and J by 3 bases, with 9 bases left in between. CDR1 and CDR2 from the germline V gene are LGHNA and YSLEER. The CDR3 totals 14 residues. This entry belongs to a study of T cell responses to AZD1222 COVID-19 vaccine. Study in general: Second doses at about 4 or about 12 weeks were pooled.

Notes on the study in general: When two AZD1222 doses had been given, Spike-specific TCR breadth and depth rose. A mostly white British donor set with more females was recruited, and clonal diversity was possibly underestimated. Researchers took repertoire samples only after the peak T cell response had come.

The sequence was collected from an adult in good health. The rearrangement uses TRBV4-3 and TRBJ2-3; D possibly uses TRBD1 or TRBD2 (5 bases each). The sample here was peripheral blood, taken on day 0 of AZD1222 vaccination. CDR3 residues: CASSQLWGTDTQYF. In DNA form, the CDR3 reads TGCGCCAGCAGCCAATTGTGGGGGACAGATACGCAGTATTTT.